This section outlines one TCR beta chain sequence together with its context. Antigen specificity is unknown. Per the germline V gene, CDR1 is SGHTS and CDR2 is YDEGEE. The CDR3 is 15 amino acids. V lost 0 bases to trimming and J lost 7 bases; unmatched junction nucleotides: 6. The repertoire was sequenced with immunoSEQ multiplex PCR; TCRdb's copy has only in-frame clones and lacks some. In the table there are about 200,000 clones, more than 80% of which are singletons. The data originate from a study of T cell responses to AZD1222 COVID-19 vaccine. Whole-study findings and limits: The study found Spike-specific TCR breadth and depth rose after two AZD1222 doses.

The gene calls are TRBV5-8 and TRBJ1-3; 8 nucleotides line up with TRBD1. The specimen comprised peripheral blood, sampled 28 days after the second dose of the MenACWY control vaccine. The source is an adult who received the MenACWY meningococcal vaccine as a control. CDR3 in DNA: TGTGCCAGCAGCTTGGCCGGCAGGGGGCTGAACACCATATATTTT. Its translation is CASSLAGRGLNTIYF.